This is a list of T cell receptor beta chains from one sample in a study of blood T cell repertoires in COVID-19. TCRdb's copy holds only in-frame clones and misses some; the assay was immunoSEQ multiplex PCR. The table shows under 300,000 clones, with roughly 80% occurring only once. Sequencing input: peripheral blood. The receptors were gathered from a young woman with acute or convalescent COVID-19. Both conserved end residues are part of each CDR3. D genes are given only for firm matches. Clone size appears in some rows only: once, few, many, or a class for an expanded clone.

cdr3_nt cdr3_aa d_call j_call clone_size v_call
TGTGCCAGCAGTTTCAGGGGGATGAGGACTGAAGCTTTCTTT CASSFRGMRTEAFF TRBD1 TRBJ1-1 . TRBV28
TGCGCCAGCAGCTTCAGCAGGGGGGACACTGAAGCTTTCTTT CASSFSRGDTEAFF TRBD1 TRBJ1-1 . TRBV5-1
TGCGCCACCAAACAATCTGCGGACAGTTCTGGGGAGCAGTACTTC CATKQSADSSGEQYF . TRBJ2-7 . TRBV23-1
TGTGCCAGCAGTGAATCCAGCGGGGATCACAATGAGCAGTTCTTC CASSESSGDHNEQFF TRBD2 TRBJ2-1 . TRBV6-4
TGTGCCAGCAGTCAAAATGACAGGGGGCTCTATGGCTACACCTTC CASSQNDRGLYGYTF TRBD1 TRBJ1-2 . TRBV16
TGTGCCAGCAGCCAAGAGTCGCGGGAGCTTTCGAGGGAGACCCAGTACTTC CASSQESRELSRETQYF TRBD2 TRBJ2-5 once TRBV3-1/TRBV3-2
TGTGCCAGCAGTTATGACGGGGGTCAGCCCCAGCATTTT CASSYDGGQPQHF . TRBJ1-5 . TRBV6-2/TRBV6-3
TGCCCCCCGGGGACAGGTGAACTTTACGAGCAGTACTTC CPPGTGELYEQYF TRBD1 TRBJ2-7 . TRBV9
TGCAGCGTTTCCTACAGGGCACCGGACGAGCAGTACTTC CSVSYRAPDEQYF . TRBJ2-7 . TRBV29-1
TGTGCCAGCAGTTTGGGCGCAGAGACCCAGTACTTC CASSLGAETQYF . TRBJ2-5 . TRBV28
TGCAGCGTGAGTAATGGACAGGGGATATCCGGGGAGCTGTTTTTT CSVSNGQGISGELFF TRBD1 TRBJ2-2 . TRBV29-1
TGTGCCAGCAGCCTCGAGGGTAACTATGGCTACACCTTC CASSLEGNYGYTF . TRBJ1-2 once TRBV27
TGTGCCAGCAGGATGACTAGCGGGAAGGCAGATACGCAGTATTTT CASRMTSGKADTQYF TRBD2 TRBJ2-3 . TRBV2
TGTGCCAGCAGTTCTCCAGGGGGGTTTAATGAAAAACTGTTTTTT CASSSPGGFNEKLFF TRBD1 TRBJ1-4 . TRBV28
TGCGCCAGCAGCTTGGGTTGGGCAGGTTTAAACACAGATACGCAGTATTTT CASSLGWAGLNTDTQYF . TRBJ2-3 . TRBV5-1
TGTGCCAGCAGTTTCTTAAGGGAGAGATCGAGAGGAAACACCATATATTTT CASSFLRERSRGNTIYF . TRBJ1-3 few TRBV28
TGTGCCAGCAGTAGGGACAGGGAGGTACAGCCCCAGCATTTT CASSRDREVQPQHF TRBD1 TRBJ1-5 . TRBV6-2/TRBV6-3
TGTGCCAGCAGTTACGTGGCTAGCGGGAGAAGCGGGGAGCTGTTTTTT CASSYVASGRSGELFF TRBD2 TRBJ2-2 . TRBV6-2/TRBV6-3
TGTGCCAGCAGTGAAAGGCTACCGGGACAGGGGGTCGAGCGCACTGAAGCTTTCTTT CASSERLPGQGVERTEAFF TRBD1 TRBJ1-1 few TRBV2
TGTGCCAGCAGCTTCACACCGGGACAGGGAAACACCATATATTTT CASSFTPGQGNTIYF TRBD1 TRBJ1-3 . TRBV11-2
TGTGCCAGCAGTCCCCCGACAGGGTGGGATCGTCAGCCCCAGCATTTT CASSPPTGWDRQPQHF TRBD1 TRBJ1-5 . TRBV28
TGCGCCAGCAGCCAGGCCCGGGGGGAAAAACTGTTTTTT CASSQARGEKLFF . TRBJ1-4 . TRBV4-3
TGTGCCACCGCTCAGTGGAGCGGACAAGAGACCCAGTACTTC CATAQWSGQETQYF . TRBJ2-5 . TRBV25-1
TGTGCCATCGGTACTAGCGGGAGAGAACTCCAAGAGACCCAGTACTTC CAIGTSGRELQETQYF TRBD2 TRBJ2-5 . TRBV10-3
TGTGCCAGCAGCCCACTGGACAGGGGGCCCTACGAGCAGTACTTC CASSPLDRGPYEQYF TRBD1 TRBJ2-7 . TRBV6-5
TGTGCCAGCAGTTATCTCCCGGGGCAGGGACTCTACAATGAGCAGTTCTTC CASSYLPGQGLYNEQFF . TRBJ2-1 . TRBV6-2/TRBV6-3
TGTGCCTGGACCACAGAGAACAATCAGCCCCAGCATTTT CAWTTENNQPQHF . TRBJ1-5 . TRBV30
TGTGCCAGCAGCCGGAGGTGGAATGGCGGGGAGCTGTTTTTT CASSRRWNGGELFF . TRBJ2-2 once TRBV9
TGTGCCAGCAGCGCGGGGGGTGAGCAGTTCTTC CASSAGGEQFF TRBD2 TRBJ2-1 . TRBV5-6
TGTGCCATCAGTGAAGAAGCGGGACTCTCCTACGAGCAGTACTTC CAISEEAGLSYEQYF TRBD2 TRBJ2-7 . TRBV10-3
TGTGCCAGCAGCCTGGGCCCTGGACAGGGCAACTACGAGCAGTACTTC CASSLGPGQGNYEQYF TRBD1 TRBJ2-7 . TRBV7-6
TGTGCTAGTGGTTTGGTACCTTCGGGGGGAGGGCCCTACAATGAGCAGTTCTTC CASGLVPSGGGPYNEQFF TRBD2 TRBJ2-1 . TRBV12-5
TGTGCCAGCAGTCCCGACAGGGGTCCCCAGTTCTTC CASSPDRGPQFF TRBD1 TRBJ2-1 . TRBV6-5
TGTGCCAGCAGCTTAGGTAGCGGGAGGAATAGGAACTACGAGCAGTACTTC CASSLGSGRNRNYEQYF TRBD2 TRBJ2-7 . TRBV7-9
TGTGCCAGCAGCCAGACAGGGAACTATGGCTACACCTTC CASSQTGNYGYTF TRBD1 TRBJ1-2 once TRBV3-1/TRBV3-2
TGTGCCAGCAGTTACGACAGGGGCTATAATTCACCCCTCCACTTT CASSYDRGYNSPLHF TRBD1 TRBJ1-6 once TRBV6-5